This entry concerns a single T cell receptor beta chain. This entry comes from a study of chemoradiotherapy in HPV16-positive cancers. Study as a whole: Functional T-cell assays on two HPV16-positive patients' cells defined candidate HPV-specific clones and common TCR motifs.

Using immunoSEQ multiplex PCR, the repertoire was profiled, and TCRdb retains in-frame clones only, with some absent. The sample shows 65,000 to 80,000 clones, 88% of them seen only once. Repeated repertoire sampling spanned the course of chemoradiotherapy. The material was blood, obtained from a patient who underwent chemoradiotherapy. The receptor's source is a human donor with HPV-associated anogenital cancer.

The CDR3 spells CASSEWWGDQETQYF. CDR3 bases: TGTGCCAGCAGTGAATGGTGGGGAGACCAAGAGACCCAGTACTTC. The chain links TRBV6-1 to TRBJ2-5; tentatively, D is TRBD2 (5 bases). The germline V gene has CDR1 MNHNS and CDR2 SASEGT. V gave up 2 bases and J gave up 0 bases, with 10 bases separating them. There are 15 residues in the CDR3.